The sample holds one count of the clone carrying this T cell receptor (beta chain). What it binds is unknown. Extraction also yielded germline DNA, while blood RNA was obtained from unsorted whole blood. The data belong to a study of tumor-infiltrating lymphocytes in primary liver carcinoma. Study summary: The yield of productive TCRbeta reads per sample was roughly 3.5 to 8 million and was similar across tissue types. General study points: Overlap between tumor regions exceeded overlap of tumor with adjacent tissue or blood. No comparison of CD4+ and CD8+ repertoires was made, since the samples were bulk unsorted.

Constant-region priming of roughly 490 ng total RNA yielded TCR beta cDNA. Three rounds of nested multiplex PCR with slightly modified ARM-PCR produced TCR beta libraries. A C-beta reverse primer was combined with TRBV1-TRBV30 forward primers in the first two PCR rounds, and each round had approximately 9 cycles. From the multiplex PCR reads, TCRdb called clonotypes with MiXCR, one entry per CDR3 protein. Here the sample spans 250,000 to 350,000 distinct CDR3 sequences, around three fifths being singletons. This CDR3 is built from 16 residues. The V gene lost 3 bases and the J gene lost 9 bases, with 21 bases spanning the gap. Germline V gene data show CDR1 as SEHNR and CDR2 as FQNEAQ (reference sequence).

This sequence joins TRBV7-9 and TRBJ2-1; a weak D match, TRBD1 (6 bases). The clonotype was recovered from a woman in her twenties or thirties with primary liver carcinoma and hepatitis B virus infection. The source material was peripheral blood. The CDR3 DNA reads as TGTGCCAGCAGCTTGGGGGCTGGGGCCAGGGTTACTGAGCAGTTCTTC. Translating it yields CASSLGAGARVTEQFF. Supplemented by reference TRBV7-9 and TRBJ2-1, the full variable domain reads DTGVSQNPRHKITKRGQNVTFRCDPISEHNRLYWYRQTLGQGPEFLTYFQNEAQLEKSRLLSDRFSAERPKGSFSTLEIQRTEQGDSAMYLCASSLGAGARVTEQFFGPGTRLTVL.